This T cell receptor beta chain was captured by sequencing in a study of CD8 T cells in ankylosing spondylitis. Overall study findings and caveats: Reportedly, disease-linked clones are significantly enriched in ankylosing spondylitis patients' matched synovial fluid. Seemingly characteristic of ankylosing spondylitis blood was a TCR beta motif consisting of about 8 highly homologous variants. Researchers report that disease-linked clones proved CD8+ and relatively rare in peripheral blood. There were earlier reports of some motif variants in reactive arthritis synovial fluid and blood.

This clonotype occurred a few times. The antigen is not known. Quantitative 5'-RACE with molecular barcodes generated TCR beta libraries. TCRdb fed the 5' RACE reads into MiXCR, producing one record per CDR3 protein. Among approximately 540,000 distinct CDR3 sequences listed, 10% to 15% were seen once. The CDR3 is 17 amino acids. Trimming cost V 0 bases and J 1 base; bases outside gene matches: 7. The germline CDR1 and CDR2 sequences are LGHDT and YNNKEL (reference sequence). The V and J genes are TRBV3-1 and TRBJ2-3; 7 positions match TRBD2. The source is a male donor with ankylosing spondylitis. Sequencing was done on a sample of blood, either unsorted or a sorted T cell fraction (not recorded which). The CDR3 is CASSQDPASGRTDTQYF. CDR3 nucleotides: TGTGCCAGCAGCCAAGATCCGGCTAGCGGCCGCACAGATACGCAGTATTTT.